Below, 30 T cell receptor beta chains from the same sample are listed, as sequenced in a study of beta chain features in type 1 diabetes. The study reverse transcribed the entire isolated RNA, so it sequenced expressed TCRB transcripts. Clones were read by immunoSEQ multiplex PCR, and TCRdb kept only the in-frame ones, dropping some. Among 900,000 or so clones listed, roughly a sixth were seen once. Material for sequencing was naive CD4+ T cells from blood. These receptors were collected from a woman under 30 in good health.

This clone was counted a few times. The CDR3 DNA reads as TGTGCCAGCAGTTCCAGTACTAGGTACGAGCAGTACTTC. It yields the protein CASSSSTRYEQYF. This chain links TRBV27 with TRBJ2-7, with TRBD2 as a possible D gene (5 bases). The CDR3 spans 13 residues. Germline lookup yields CDR1 MNHEY and CDR2 SMNVEV (reference sequence). V shed 4 bases and J shed 4 bases, with 11 bases lying between them.

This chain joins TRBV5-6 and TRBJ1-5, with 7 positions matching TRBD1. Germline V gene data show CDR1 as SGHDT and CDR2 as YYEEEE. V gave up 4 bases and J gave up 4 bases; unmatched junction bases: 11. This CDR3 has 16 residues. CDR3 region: CASSPWDRLGNQPQHF. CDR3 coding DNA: TGTGCCAGCAGCCCCTGGGACAGACTGGGTAATCAGCCCCAGCATTTT.

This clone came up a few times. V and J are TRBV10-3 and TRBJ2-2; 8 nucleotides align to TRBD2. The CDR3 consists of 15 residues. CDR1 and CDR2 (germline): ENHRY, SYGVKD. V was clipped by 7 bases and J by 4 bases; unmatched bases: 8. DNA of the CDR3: TGTGCCATCACCCCGGGACTAGTGGGCACCGGGGAGCTGTTTTTT. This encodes CAITPGLVGTGELFF.

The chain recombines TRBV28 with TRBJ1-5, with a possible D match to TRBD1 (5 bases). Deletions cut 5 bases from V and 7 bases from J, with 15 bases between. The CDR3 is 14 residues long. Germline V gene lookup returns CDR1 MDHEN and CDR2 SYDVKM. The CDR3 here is CASSPPTVHQPQHF. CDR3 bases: TGTGCCAGCAGTCCACCGACAGTCCACCAGCCCCAGCATTTT.

CDR3 loop: CASSYLGTPGETQYF. The DNA of the CDR3 is TGTGCCAGCAGCTACCTCGGGACGCCGGGGGAGACCCAGTACTTC. The rearrangement joins TRBV7-2 to TRBJ2-5, with D perhaps assigned TRBD1 or TRBD2 (5 bases each). V was shortened by 4 bases and J by 5 bases, with 17 bases between the two germline ends. In germline, CDR1 is SGHTA, CDR2 FQGNSA. CDR3 size: 15 residues.

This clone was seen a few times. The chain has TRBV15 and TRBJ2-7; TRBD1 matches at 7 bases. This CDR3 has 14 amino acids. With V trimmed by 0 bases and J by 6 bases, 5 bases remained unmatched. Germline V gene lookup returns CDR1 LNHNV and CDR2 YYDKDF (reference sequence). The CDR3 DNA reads TGTGCCACCAGCAGAGAACAGGGGTTCGGCGAGCAGTACTTC. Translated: CATSREQGFGEQYF. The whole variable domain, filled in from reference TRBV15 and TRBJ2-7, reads DAMVIQNPRYQVTQFGKPVTLSCSQTLNHNVMYWYQQKSSQAPKLLFHYYDKDFNNEADTPDNFQSRRPNTSFCFLDIRSPGLGDTAMYLCATSREQGFGEQYFGPGTRLTVT.

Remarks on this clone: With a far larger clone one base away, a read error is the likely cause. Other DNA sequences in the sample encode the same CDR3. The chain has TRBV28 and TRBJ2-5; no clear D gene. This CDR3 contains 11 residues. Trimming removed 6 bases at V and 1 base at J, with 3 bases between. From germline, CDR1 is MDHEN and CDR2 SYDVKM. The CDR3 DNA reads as TGTGCCAGCAGCCCCCAAGAGACCCAGTACTTC. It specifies CASSPQETQYF.

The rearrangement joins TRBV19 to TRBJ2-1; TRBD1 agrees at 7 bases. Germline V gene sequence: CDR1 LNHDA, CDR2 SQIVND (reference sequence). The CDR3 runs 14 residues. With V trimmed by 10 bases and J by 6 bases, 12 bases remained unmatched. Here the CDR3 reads CATNSGQSLNEQFF. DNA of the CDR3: TGTGCCACGAACTCGGGACAGTCCCTCAATGAGCAGTTCTTC.

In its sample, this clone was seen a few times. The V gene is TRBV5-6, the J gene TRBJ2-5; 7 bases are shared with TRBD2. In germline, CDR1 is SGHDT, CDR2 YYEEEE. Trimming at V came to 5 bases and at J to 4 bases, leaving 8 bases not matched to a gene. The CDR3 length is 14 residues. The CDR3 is CASRRGGLGETQYF. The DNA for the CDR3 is TGTGCCAGCAGGCGCGGGGGTTTAGGAGAGACCCAGTACTTC.

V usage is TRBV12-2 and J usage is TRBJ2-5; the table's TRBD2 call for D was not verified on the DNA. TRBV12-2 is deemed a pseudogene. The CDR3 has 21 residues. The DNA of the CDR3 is TGTGCAAGTCGCTTAGCGCTGATTGTCCACAGGACTAGCGGGAGGGAAGAGACCCAGTACTTC. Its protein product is CASRLALIVHRTSGREETQYF.

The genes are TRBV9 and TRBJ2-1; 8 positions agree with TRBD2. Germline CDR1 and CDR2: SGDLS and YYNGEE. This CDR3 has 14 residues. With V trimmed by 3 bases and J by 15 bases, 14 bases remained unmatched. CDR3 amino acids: CASSGVPGTRTPFF. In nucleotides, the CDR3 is TGTGCCAGCAGCGGAGTACCCGGGACTAGGACTCCGTTCTTC.

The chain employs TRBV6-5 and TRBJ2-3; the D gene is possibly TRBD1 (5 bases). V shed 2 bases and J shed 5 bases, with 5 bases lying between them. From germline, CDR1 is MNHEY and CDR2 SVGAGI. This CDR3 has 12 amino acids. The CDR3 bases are TGTGCCAGCAGTTACAGGGGAGATACGCAGTATTTT. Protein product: CASSYRGDTQYF.

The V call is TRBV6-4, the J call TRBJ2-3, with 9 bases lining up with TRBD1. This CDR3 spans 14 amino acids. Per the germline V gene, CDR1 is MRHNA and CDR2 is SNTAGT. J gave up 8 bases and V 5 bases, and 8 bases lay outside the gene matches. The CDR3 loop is CASSSGQGFGTQYF. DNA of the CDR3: TGTGCCAGCAGTTCGGGACAGGGCTTTGGTACGCAGTATTTT.

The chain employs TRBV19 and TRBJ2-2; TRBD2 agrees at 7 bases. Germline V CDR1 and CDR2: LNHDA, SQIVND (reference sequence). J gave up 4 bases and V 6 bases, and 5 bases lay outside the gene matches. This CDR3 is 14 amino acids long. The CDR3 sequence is CASSLPSGTGELFF. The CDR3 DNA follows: TGTGCCAGTAGCCTCCCTAGCGGCACCGGGGAGCTGTTTTTT.

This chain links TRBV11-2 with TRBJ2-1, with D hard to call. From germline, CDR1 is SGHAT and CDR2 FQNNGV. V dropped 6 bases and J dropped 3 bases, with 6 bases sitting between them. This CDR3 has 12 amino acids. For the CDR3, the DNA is TGTGCCAGCAGATTTAGCTACAATGAGCAGTTCTTC. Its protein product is CASRFSYNEQFF.

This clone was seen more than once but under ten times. The CDR3 DNA follows: TGTGCCAGCAGCCCCTTTGGGCCGATAACTTCAGATACGCAGTATTTT. This translates into CASSPFGPITSDTQYF. The J gene is TRBJ2-3, the V gene TRBV7-2; D not resolved. The CDR3 consists of 16 residues. Trimming stripped 5 bases from V and 4 bases from J, with 19 bases between. Germline CDR1 SGHTA, CDR2 FQGNSA.

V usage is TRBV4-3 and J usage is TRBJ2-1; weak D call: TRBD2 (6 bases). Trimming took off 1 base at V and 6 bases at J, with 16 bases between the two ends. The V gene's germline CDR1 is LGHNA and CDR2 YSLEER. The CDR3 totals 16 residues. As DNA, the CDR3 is TGCGCCAGCAGCCAAGCTAAGCGGGTAACTATCAATGAGCAGTTCTTC. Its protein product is CASSQAKRVTINEQFF.

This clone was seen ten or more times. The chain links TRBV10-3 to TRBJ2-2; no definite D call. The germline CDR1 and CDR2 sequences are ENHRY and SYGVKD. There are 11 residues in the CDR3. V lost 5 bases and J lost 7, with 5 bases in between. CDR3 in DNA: TGTGCCATCAGTTCCAGCGGGGAGCTGTTTTTT. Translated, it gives CAISSSGELFF.

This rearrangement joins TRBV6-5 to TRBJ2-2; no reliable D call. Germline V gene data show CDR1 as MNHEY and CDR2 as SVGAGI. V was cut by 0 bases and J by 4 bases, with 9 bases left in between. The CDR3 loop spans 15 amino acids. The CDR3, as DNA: TGTGCCAGCAGTTACTCGATCCCGAGCACCGGGGAGCTGTTTTTT. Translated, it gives CASSYSIPSTGELFF.

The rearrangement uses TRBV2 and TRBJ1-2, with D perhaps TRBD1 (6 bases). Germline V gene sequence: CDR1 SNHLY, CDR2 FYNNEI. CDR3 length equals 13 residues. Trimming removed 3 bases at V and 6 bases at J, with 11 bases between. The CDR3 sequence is CASSDTGSHGYTF. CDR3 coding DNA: TGTGCCAGCAGTGACACAGGGTCCCATGGCTACACCTTC. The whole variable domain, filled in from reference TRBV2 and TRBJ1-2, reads EPEVTQTPSHQVTQMGQEVILRCVPISNHLYFYWYRQILGQKVEFLVSFYNNEISEKSEIFDDQFSVERPDGSNFTLKIRSTKLEDSAMYFCASSDTGSHGYTFGSGTRLTVV.

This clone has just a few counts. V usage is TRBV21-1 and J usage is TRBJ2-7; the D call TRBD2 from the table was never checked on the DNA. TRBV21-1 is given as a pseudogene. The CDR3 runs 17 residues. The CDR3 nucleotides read TGTGCCAGCAGCAAAGACGGCACTAGCGGGAGAGGGTACGAGCAGTACTTC. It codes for CASSKDGTSGRGYEQYF.

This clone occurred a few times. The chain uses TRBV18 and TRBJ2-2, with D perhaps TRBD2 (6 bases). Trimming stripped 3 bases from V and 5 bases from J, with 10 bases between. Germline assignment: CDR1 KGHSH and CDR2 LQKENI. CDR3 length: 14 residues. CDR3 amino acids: CASSPQEGTGELFF. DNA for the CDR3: TGTGCCAGCTCACCGCAGGAGGGTACCGGGGAGCTGTTTTTT.

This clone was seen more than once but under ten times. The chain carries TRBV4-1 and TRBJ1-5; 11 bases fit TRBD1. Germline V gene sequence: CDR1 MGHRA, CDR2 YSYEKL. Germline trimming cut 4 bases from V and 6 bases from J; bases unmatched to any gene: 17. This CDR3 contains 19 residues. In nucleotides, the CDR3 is TGCGCCAGCAGCCCGGACAGGGGGCGTCAGAATTATGCGCGTCAGCCCCAGCATTTT. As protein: CASSPDRGRQNYARQPQHF.

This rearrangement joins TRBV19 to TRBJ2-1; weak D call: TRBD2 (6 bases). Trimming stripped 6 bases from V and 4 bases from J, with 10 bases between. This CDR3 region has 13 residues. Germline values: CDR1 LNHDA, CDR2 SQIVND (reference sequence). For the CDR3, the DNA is TGTGCCAGTAGACAACTAGCTTACAATGAGCAGTTCTTC. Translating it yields CASRQLAYNEQFF.

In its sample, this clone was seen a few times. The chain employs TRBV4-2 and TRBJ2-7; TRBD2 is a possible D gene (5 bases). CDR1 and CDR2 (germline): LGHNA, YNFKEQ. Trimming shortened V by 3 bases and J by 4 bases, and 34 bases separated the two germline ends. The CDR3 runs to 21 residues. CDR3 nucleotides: TGTGCCAGCAGCCACTCCCCCGGCGGGTCTAGCCGGGTGACTGGGGTATACGAGCAGTACTTC. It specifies CASSHSPGGSSRVTGVYEQYF.

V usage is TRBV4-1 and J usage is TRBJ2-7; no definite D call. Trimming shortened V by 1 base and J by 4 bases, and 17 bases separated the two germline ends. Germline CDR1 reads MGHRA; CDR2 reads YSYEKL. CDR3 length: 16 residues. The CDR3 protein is CASSQGFGRNSYEQYF. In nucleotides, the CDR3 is TGCGCCAGCAGCCAAGGGTTTGGCAGGAATTCTTACGAGCAGTACTTC.

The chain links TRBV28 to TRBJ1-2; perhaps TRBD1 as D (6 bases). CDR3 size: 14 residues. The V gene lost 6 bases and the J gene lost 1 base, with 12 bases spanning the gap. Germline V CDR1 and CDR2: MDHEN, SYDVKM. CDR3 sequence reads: CASRLQGINYGYTF. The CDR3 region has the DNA TGTGCCAGCAGACTCCAGGGGATTAACTATGGCTACACCTTC.

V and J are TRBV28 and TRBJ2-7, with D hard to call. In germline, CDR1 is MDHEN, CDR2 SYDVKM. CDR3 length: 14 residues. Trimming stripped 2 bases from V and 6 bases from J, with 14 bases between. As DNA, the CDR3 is TGTGCCAGCAGTTTACTTAGGGTATCAGGCGAGCAGTACTTC. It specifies CASSLLRVSGEQYF.

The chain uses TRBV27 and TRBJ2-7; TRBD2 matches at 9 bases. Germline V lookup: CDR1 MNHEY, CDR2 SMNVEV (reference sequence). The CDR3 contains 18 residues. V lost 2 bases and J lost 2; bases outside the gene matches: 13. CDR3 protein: CASSLLSFQTSGAYEQYF. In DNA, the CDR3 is TGTGCCAGCAGTTTACTATCTTTCCAGACTAGCGGAGCCTACGAGCAGTACTTC.

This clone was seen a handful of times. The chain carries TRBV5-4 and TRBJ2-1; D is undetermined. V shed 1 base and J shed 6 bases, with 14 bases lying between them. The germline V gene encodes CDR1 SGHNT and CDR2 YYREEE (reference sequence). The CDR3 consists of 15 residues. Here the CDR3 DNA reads TGTGCCAGCAGCTTGAAGTCTGGGCTACCCAATGAGCAGTTCTTC. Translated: CASSLKSGLPNEQFF.